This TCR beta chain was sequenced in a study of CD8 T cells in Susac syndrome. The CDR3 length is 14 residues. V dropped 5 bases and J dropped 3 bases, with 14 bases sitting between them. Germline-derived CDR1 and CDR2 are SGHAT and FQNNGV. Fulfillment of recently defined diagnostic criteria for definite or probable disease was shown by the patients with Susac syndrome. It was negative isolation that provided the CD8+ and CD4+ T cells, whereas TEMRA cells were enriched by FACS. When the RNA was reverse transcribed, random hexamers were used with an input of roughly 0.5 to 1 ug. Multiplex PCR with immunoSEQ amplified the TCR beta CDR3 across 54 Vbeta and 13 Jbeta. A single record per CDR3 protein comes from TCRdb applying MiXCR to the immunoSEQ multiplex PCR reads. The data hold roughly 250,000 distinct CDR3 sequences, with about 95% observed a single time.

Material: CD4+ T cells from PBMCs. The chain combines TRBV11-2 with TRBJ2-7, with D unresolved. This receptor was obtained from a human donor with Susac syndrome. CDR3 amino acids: CASSPSAALYEQYF. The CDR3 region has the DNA TGTGCCAGCAGCCCTTCGGCGGCGCTCTACGAGCAGTACTTC.